This T cell receptor (beta chain) stems from a study of shared clonotypes between healthy human individuals. Across the study: Donors had three CD4 naive, three CD4 memory, two CD8 naive and one CD8 memory plate apiece.

Germline-derived CDR1 and CDR2 are MNHEY and SVGAGI. This CDR3 spans 16 amino acids. V lost 4 bases to trimming and J lost 0 bases, with 15 bases between them. The assay used deep level. Authors' analysis steps: ImmunoSEQ sequences covered only the junction and lacked quality scores; filtering therefore differed. TCRdb's copy holds only in-frame clones and misses some; the assay was immunoSEQ multiplex PCR. V, J and clone size were drawn from that table, and D and trimming were deduced from the DNA. The data show about 2 million clones, 90% to 95% seen once. The chain uses TRBV6-5 and TRBJ1-2, with D perhaps matching TRBD1 (5 bases). The sequenced sample consisted of naive CD4+ T cells sorted from blood. Subset specified: CD45RA+ positively selected. The source is a man aged 18 to 30 in good health. CDR3 bases: TGTGCCAGCAGTTTGACGACAGATACTACTAACTATGGCTACACCTTC. This gives the protein CASSLTTDTTNYGYTF.